This T cell receptor beta chain was recorded in a study of response to subunit inactivated influenza vaccine. Germline loops: CDR1 LGHDT, CDR2 YNNKEL (reference sequence). V lost 1 base and J lost 7, with 8 bases in between. The CDR3 is 12 amino acids. TCRdb analysed the RT-PCR reads with MiXCR anew, one entry per CDR3 protein. This table holds some 640,000 distinct CDR3 sequences, roughly 14% found once. This clonotype appeared a few times. The receptor comes from a man between 45 and 60 years old who received an inactivated influenza vaccine. The chain has TRBV3-1 and TRBJ2-7; a weak D match, TRBD2 (5 bases). The sequences come from PBMCs from blood, collected around two weeks before vaccination. CDR3 coding DNA: TGTGCCAGCAGCCAAGCCGAGCGGGAGCAGTACTTC. Amino acid sequence: CASSQAEREQYF.